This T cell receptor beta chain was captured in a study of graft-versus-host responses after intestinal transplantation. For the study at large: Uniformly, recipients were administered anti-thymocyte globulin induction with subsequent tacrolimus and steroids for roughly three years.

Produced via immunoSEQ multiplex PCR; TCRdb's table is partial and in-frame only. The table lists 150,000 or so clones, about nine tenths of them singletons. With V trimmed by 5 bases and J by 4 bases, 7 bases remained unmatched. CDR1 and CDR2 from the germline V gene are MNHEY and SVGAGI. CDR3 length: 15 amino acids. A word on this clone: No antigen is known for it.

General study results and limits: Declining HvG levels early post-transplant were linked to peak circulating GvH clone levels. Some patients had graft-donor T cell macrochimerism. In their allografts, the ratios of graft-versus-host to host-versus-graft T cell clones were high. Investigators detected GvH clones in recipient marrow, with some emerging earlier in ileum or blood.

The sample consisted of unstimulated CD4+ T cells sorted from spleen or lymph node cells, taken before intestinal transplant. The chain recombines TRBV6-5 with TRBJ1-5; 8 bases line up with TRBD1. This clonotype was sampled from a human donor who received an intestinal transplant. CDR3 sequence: CASSARDRQNQPQHF. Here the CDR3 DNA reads TGTGCCAGCAGTGCCCGGGACAGGCAGAATCAGCCCCAGCATTTT.